A selection of T cell receptor beta chains follows, all from one sample in a study of T cell responses to AZD1222 COVID-19 vaccine. Clones were read by immunoSEQ multiplex PCR, and TCRdb kept only the in-frame ones, dropping some. The profile shows 120,000 or so clones, around 92% of them singletons. Source: peripheral blood, taken on day 0 of AZD1222 vaccination. Source of these receptors: an adult in good health. The CDR3 runs from the conserved cysteine through the conserved F or W. Each record gives: clone size, D gene, J gene, V gene, CDR3 DNA, CDR3 protein. D genes are given only for firm matches. Some rows have no size entry. The others give once, few or many, or a class for an expanded clone.

clone size: -
D gene: -
J gene: TRBJ2-1
V gene: TRBV5-1
CDR3 DNA: TGCGCCAGCAGCTTGTCGGACTCCTACAATGAGCAGTTCTTC
CDR3 protein: CASSLSDSYNEQFF

clone size: -
D gene: TRBD2
J gene: TRBJ2-5
V gene: TRBV27
CDR3 DNA: TGTGCCAGCAGTTCAAGACTAGCGGGAGGACCGGCGGGGGAGACCCAGTACTTC
CDR3 protein: CASSSRLAGGPAGETQYF

clone size: -
D gene: -
J gene: TRBJ1-2
V gene: TRBV5-1
CDR3 DNA: TGCGCCAGCAGCTTAGATCTAGTCTATGGCTACACCTTC
CDR3 protein: CASSLDLVYGYTF

clone size: -
D gene: -
J gene: TRBJ2-5
V gene: TRBV28
CDR3 DNA: TGTGCCAGCACTACATCCGGAGAGACCCAGTACTTC
CDR3 protein: CASTTSGETQYF

clone size: -
D gene: -
J gene: TRBJ2-3
V gene: TRBV9
CDR3 DNA: TGTGCCAGCAGCGTCTCGGGGACAGATACGCAGTATTTT
CDR3 protein: CASSVSGTDTQYF

clone size: few
D gene: TRBD1
J gene: TRBJ2-7
V gene: TRBV5-1
CDR3 DNA: TGCGCCAGCAGCTTGGAGGGACAGGGATCCGAGCAGTACTTC
CDR3 protein: CASSLEGQGSEQYF

clone size: -
D gene: -
J gene: TRBJ2-5
V gene: TRBV5-1
CDR3 DNA: TGCGCCAGCAGCTTCACAGGAGAAGAGACCCAGTACTTC
CDR3 protein: CASSFTGEETQYF

clone size: -
D gene: -
J gene: TRBJ1-5
V gene: TRBV6-5
CDR3 DNA: TGTGCCAGCAGTCGGGACGGGAATCAGCCCCAGCATTTT
CDR3 protein: CASSRDGNQPQHF

clone size: -
D gene: -
J gene: TRBJ2-7
V gene: TRBV6-5
CDR3 DNA: TGTGCCAGCAGGCCGGGACACACCTACGAGCAGTACTTC
CDR3 protein: CASRPGHTYEQYF

clone size: -
D gene: TRBD1
J gene: TRBJ1-5
V gene: TRBV2
CDR3 DNA: TGTGCCAGCAGTGAAGGGCAGGGACAGGTTTGGAATCAGCCCCAGCATTTT
CDR3 protein: CASSEGQGQVWNQPQHF

clone size: -
D gene: -
J gene: TRBJ1-6
V gene: TRBV9
CDR3 DNA: TGTGCCAGCAGCGTAGATCCCCAACCGGCATCTTCACCCCTCCACTTT
CDR3 protein: CASSVDPQPASSPLHF

clone size: -
D gene: -
J gene: TRBJ2-7
V gene: TRBV7-9
CDR3 DNA: TGTGCCAGCAGCTGGAAGGCGACGAGCTCCTACGAGCAGTACTTC
CDR3 protein: CASSWKATSSYEQYF

clone size: -
D gene: -
J gene: TRBJ1-1
V gene: TRBV9
CDR3 DNA: TGTGCCAGCAGCCCCCTTGGGAACACTGAAGCTTTCTTT
CDR3 protein: CASSPLGNTEAFF

clone size: -
D gene: -
J gene: TRBJ2-5
V gene: TRBV11-2
CDR3 DNA: TGTGCCAGCAGCCCCAGGCTAGCCCAAGAGACCCAGTACTTC
CDR3 protein: CASSPRLAQETQYF

clone size: -
D gene: -
J gene: TRBJ1-1
V gene: TRBV2
CDR3 DNA: TGTGCCAGCAGTGAGTTGGACAACTACACTGAAGCTTTCTTT
CDR3 protein: CASSELDNYTEAFF

clone size: -
D gene: -
J gene: TRBJ2-3
V gene: TRBV2
CDR3 DNA: TGTGCCAGCAGGGGCAGGACTCACACCGCAGATACGCAGTATTTT
CDR3 protein: CASRGRTHTADTQYF

clone size: few
D gene: -
J gene: TRBJ1-1
V gene: TRBV29-1
CDR3 DNA: TGCAGCGGAAGTAAGGGTACGAACACTGAAGCTTTCTTT
CDR3 protein: CSGSKGTNTEAFF

clone size: -
D gene: -
J gene: TRBJ2-7
V gene: TRBV5-6
CDR3 DNA: TGTGCCAGCAGCTTGGGAGGGTACGAGCAGTACTTC
CDR3 protein: CASSLGGYEQYF

clone size: -
D gene: TRBD2
J gene: TRBJ2-1
V gene: TRBV7-8
CDR3 DNA: TGTGCCAGCAGCTTGTGGATAGCGGGAGAGGGGTACAATGAGCAGTTCTTC
CDR3 protein: CASSLWIAGEGYNEQFF

clone size: once
D gene: -
J gene: TRBJ2-2
V gene: TRBV24-1
CDR3 DNA: TGTGCCACCCGTGAGAGTTCAGCCGGGGAGCTGTTTTTT
CDR3 protein: CATRESSAGELFF

clone size: -
D gene: -
J gene: TRBJ2-5
V gene: TRBV7-6
CDR3 DNA: TGTGCCAGCAGCTTCGGGGGAGAAAGGGAGACCCAGTACTTC
CDR3 protein: CASSFGGERETQYF

clone size: -
D gene: -
J gene: TRBJ1-3
V gene: TRBV2
CDR3 DNA: TGTGCCAGCAGTCAGGCTTCTGGGGGGACCATATATTTT
CDR3 protein: CASSQASGGTIYF

clone size: -
D gene: -
J gene: TRBJ2-2
V gene: TRBV19
CDR3 DNA: TGTGCCAGTAGTACCCCAAGGGAGCTGTTTTTT
CDR3 protein: CASSTPRELFF

clone size: -
D gene: -
J gene: TRBJ1-2
V gene: TRBV7-6
CDR3 DNA: TGTGCCAGCAGCCCCCAGGGAAACTATGGCTACACCTTC
CDR3 protein: CASSPQGNYGYTF

clone size: -
D gene: TRBD2
J gene: TRBJ2-7
V gene: TRBV10-3
CDR3 DNA: TGTGCCATCAGTGGGCGTGCGGGGGAGGCTTACGAGCAGTACTTC
CDR3 protein: CAISGRAGEAYEQYF

clone size: -
D gene: -
J gene: TRBJ1-6
V gene: TRBV19
CDR3 DNA: TGTGCCAGTAGTATCGGGGTTCGGGCAGTTCCTTCACCCCTCCACTTT
CDR3 protein: CASSIGVRAVPSPLHF

clone size: once
D gene: -
J gene: TRBJ1-3
V gene: TRBV4-1
CDR3 DNA: TGCGCCAGCAGCCAAGGGCGGAGAGCCCTCTCTGGAAACACCATATATTTT
CDR3 protein: CASSQGRRALSGNTIYF

clone size: -
D gene: -
J gene: TRBJ1-2
V gene: TRBV5-4
CDR3 DNA: TGTGCCAGCAGCCTTTCTGTGAGGGGCTACACCTTC
CDR3 protein: CASSLSVRGYTF

clone size: few
D gene: -
J gene: TRBJ1-3
V gene: TRBV30
CDR3 DNA: TGTGCCTGGAGGGTCTTGGGAGGAAACACCATATATTTT
CDR3 protein: CAWRVLGGNTIYF

clone size: once
D gene: TRBD2
J gene: TRBJ2-1
V gene: TRBV6-1
CDR3 DNA: TGTGCCAGCAGTGATACCGGGAGGGCCGGTGAGCAGTTCTTC
CDR3 protein: CASSDTGRAGEQFF